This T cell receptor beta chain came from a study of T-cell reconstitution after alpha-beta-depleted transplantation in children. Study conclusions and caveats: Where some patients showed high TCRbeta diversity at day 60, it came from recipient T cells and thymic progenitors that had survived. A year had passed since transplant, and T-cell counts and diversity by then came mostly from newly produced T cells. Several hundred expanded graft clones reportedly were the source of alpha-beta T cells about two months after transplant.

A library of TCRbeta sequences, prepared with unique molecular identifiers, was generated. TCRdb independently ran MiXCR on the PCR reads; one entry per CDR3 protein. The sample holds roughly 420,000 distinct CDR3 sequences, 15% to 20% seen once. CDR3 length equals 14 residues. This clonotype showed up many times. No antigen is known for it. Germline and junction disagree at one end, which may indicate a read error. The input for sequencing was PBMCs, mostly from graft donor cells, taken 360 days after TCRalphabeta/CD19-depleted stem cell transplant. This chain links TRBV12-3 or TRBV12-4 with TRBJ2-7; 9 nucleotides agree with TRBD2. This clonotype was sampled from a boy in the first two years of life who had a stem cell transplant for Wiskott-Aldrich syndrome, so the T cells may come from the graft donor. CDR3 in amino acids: CASSLTSGSYEQYF. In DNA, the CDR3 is TGCGCCAGCAGCTTGACTAGCGGCTCCTACGAGCAGTACTTC.